This T cell receptor beta chain was profiled in a study of cytomegalovirus exposure and HLA in healthy donors. Germline-derived CDR1 and CDR2 are MGHRA and YSYEKL. The CDR3 sequence is 14 residues long. The germline V and J ends were trimmed by 4 bases and 5 bases, with 13 bases remaining between them. Overall study findings and caveats: With later analysis, a missense DCLRE1C variant became linked to TCR beta V- and J-gene trimming. Reported results showed that the classifier diagnosed cytomegalovirus status with high specificity and sensitivity. A later analysis linked some 18,000 TCR beta sequences to HLA alleles at 0.05 false discovery rate.

This PCR relied on a set of 60 Vbeta primers and 13 Jbeta primers. Measured with immunoSEQ multiplex PCR; TCRdb has only the in-frame clones, and not every one. The table records 150,000 to 200,000 clones, 80% of them present only once. With regard to this clone: Antigen specificity is unknown.

Sequenced: PBMCs. The sequence derives from a young man in good health and CMV-seropositive. V is TRBV4-1 and J is TRBJ2-3; a possible D gene is TRBD2 (6 bases). CDR3: CASSPRDWEDTQYF. CDR3 DNA: TGCGCCAGCAGCCCACGGGACTGGGAAGATACGCAGTATTTT.